This TCR beta chain is from a study of T-cell memory formation after mild COVID-19. Study in general: Largely donor-specific sequence clusters came from two donors.

This clonotype was seen only a few times. This CDR3 spans 16 amino acids. The V gene's germline CDR1 is MNHEY and CDR2 SVGAGI. With 0 bases removed from V and 0 bases from J, the gap between germline ends came to 11 bases. TCRdb itself ran the 5' RACE reads through MiXCR, one entry per CDR3 protein. The repertoire consists of about 180,000 distinct CDR3 sequences, with around 20% occurring once and the leading ten covering more than 3%. The specimen was PBMCs or a T cell subset sorted from them (not recorded which). This sequence originates from a man younger than 30 who had mild COVID-19 (a few samples of this study predate the infection). Cell type and time point are not known. This chain uses TRBV6-5 with TRBJ1-2; D remains ambiguous. CDR3 sequence (DNA): TGTGCCAGCAGTTACTCGAAGTCGGTGACTAACTATGGCTACACCTTC. Encoded protein: CASSYSKSVTNYGYTF.